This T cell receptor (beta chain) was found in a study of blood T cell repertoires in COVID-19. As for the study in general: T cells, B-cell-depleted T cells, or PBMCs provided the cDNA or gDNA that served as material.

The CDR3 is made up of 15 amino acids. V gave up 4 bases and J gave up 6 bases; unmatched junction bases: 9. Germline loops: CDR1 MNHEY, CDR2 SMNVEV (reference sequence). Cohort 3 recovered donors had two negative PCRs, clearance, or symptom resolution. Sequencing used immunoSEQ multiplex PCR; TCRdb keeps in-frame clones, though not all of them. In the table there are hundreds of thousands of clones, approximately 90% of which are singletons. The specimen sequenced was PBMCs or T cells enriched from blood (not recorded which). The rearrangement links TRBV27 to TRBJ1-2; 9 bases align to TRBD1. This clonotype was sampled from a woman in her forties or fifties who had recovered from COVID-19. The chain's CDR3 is CASSSLHGTGNGYTF. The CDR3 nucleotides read TGTGCCAGCAGTTCACTACACGGGACAGGGAATGGCTACACCTTC.